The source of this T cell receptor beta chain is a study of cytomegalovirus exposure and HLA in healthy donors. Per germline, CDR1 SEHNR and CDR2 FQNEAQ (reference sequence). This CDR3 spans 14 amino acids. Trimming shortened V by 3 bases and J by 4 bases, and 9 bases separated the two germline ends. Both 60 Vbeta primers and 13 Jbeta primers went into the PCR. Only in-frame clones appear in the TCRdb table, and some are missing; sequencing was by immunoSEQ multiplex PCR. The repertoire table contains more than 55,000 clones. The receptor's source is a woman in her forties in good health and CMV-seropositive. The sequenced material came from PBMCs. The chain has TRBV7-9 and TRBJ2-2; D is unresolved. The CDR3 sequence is CASSFLSGTGELFF. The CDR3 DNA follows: TGTGCCAGCAGCTTCCTTTCGGGCACCGGGGAGCTGTTTTTT.